This T cell receptor (beta chain) was sequenced in a study of blood T cell repertoires in COVID-19. This clone has only one observation. The CDR3 has 13 residues. V was cut by 2 bases and J by 2 bases, with 6 bases left in between. The germline gives CDR1 SGHTA, CDR2 FQGTGA. During active infection, Seattle patients enrolled and were then monitored through disease. Data came from immunoSEQ multiplex PCR; TCRdb stores just in-frame clones and leaves some out. The data contain over 90,000 clones, 81% of them seen just once; the ten biggest clones take up 4% to 6%. Sequencing was done on a sample of peripheral blood. The chain couples TRBV7-3 to TRBJ1-2, with D perhaps matching TRBD1 (5 bases). This receptor was identified in a man at least 80 years old with COVID-19, enrolled during active disease. The CDR3 is CASSLQGNYGYTF. The DNA of the CDR3 is TGTGCCAGCAGCTTACAGGGCAACTATGGCTACACCTTC.